This TCR beta chain was documented in a study of control samples from healthy donors and cancer patients (dated by TCRdb to the early 2020s). In this sample, this clone turned up once. The target of this receptor is not known. Base quality data are lacking; no much larger clone is found one base away. To prepare the library, the immunoSEQ multiplex PCR assay was applied. TCRdb took this table from immuneACCESS and kept in-frame rearrangements with V and J called. Such tables lack part of the clones; where checked against another copy, unresolved V genes explain under half of the gap, and the rest is unexplained. For this sample the table gives 230,000 or so clones, of which roughly 94% were detected only once. 1.5% of the sample is held by the ten biggest clonotypes. Its CDR3 holds 16 amino acids, cysteine through phenylalanine. Kept here is only the CDR3 DNA, which spans 48 bases and is read in frame from base 1. V lost 6 bases and J lost 7 bases; the stretch between them is 23 bases long. The germline V gene provides CDR1 MDHEN and CDR2 SYDVKM.

Input material: blood. The chain is encoded by TRBV28 joined to TRBJ2-3, and possibly TRBD1, on 6 matching bases. The source is a man aged 45-65 years in good health. The DNA reads as follows: TGTGCCAGCAGCATTCCGACAGGAGAGCACACTAATACGCAGTATTTT. This yields the protein CASSIPTGEHTNTQYF.